This T cell receptor (beta chain) was documented in a study of CD8+ T cells in alopecia areata. The CDR3 is 13 residues long. Trimming left V 10 bases short and J 7 bases short, with 14 bases between. Germline CDR1 is MGHDK and CDR2 is SYGVNS. Sequencing templates came from extracted RNA that was reverse transcribed into cDNA. TCRdb's copy holds only in-frame clones and misses some; the assay was immunoSEQ multiplex PCR. The table lists over 120,000 clones, around 60% of them singletons. This rearrangement joins TRBV25-1 to TRBJ1-6; D perhaps matches TRBD1 (6 bases). The sample was CD4+ T cells sorted from blood, taken at week 0. The receptor comes from a human donor with alopecia areata. This chain's CDR3 is CATRGEGNSPLHF. The DNA for the CDR3 is TGTGCCACAAGGGGGGAGGGGAATTCACCCCTCCACTTT.